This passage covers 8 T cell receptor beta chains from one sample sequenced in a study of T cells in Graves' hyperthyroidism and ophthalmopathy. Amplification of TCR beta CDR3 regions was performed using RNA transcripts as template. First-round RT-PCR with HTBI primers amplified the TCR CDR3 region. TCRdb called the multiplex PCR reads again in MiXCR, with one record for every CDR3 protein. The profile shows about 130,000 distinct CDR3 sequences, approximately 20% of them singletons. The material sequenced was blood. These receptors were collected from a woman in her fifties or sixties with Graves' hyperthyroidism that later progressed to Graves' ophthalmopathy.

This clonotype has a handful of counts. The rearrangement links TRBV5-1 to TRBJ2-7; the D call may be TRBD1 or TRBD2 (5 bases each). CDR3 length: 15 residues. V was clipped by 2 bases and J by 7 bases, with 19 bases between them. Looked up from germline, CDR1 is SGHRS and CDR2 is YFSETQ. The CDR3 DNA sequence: TGCGCCAGCAGCTTCTTGGCGTCCCAGGGCGGGGAGCAGTACTTC. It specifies CASSFLASQGGEQYF.

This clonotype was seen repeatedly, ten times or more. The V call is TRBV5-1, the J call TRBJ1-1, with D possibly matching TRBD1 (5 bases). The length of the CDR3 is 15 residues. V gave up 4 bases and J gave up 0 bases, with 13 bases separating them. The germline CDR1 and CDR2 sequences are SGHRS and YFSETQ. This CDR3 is CASSPSPGMNTEAFF. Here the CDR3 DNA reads TGCGCCAGCAGCCCCTCGCCAGGGATGAACACTGAAGCTTTCTTT.

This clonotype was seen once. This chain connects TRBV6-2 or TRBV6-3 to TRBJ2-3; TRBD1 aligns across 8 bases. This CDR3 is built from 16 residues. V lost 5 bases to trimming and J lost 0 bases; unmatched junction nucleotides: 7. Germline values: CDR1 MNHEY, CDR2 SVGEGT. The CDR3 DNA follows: TGTGCCAGCAGTGTATACAGGGGGGTTAGCACAGATACGCAGTATTTT. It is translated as CASSVYRGVSTDTQYF.

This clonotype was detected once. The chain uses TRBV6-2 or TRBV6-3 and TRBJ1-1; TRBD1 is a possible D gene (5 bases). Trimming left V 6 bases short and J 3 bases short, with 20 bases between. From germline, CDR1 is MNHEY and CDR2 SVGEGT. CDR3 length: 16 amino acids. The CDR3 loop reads CASRHQMGGGDTEAFF. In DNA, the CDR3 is TGTGCCAGCAGACACCAGATGGGGGGAGGAGACACTGAAGCTTTCTTT.

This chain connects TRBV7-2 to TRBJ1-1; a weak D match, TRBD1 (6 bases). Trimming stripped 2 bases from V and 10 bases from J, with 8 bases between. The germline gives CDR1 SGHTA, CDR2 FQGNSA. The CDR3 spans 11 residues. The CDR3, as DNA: TGTGCCAGCAGCTTACGCAGGGGAGCTTTCTTT. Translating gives CASSLRRGAFF.

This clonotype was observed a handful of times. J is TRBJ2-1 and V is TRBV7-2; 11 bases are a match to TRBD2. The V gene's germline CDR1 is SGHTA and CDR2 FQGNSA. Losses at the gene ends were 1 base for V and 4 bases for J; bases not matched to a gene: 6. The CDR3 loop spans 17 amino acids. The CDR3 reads CASSLDATSGSYNEQFF. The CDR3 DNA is TGTGCCAGCAGCTTAGATGCCACTAGCGGGAGTTACAATGAGCAGTTCTTC.

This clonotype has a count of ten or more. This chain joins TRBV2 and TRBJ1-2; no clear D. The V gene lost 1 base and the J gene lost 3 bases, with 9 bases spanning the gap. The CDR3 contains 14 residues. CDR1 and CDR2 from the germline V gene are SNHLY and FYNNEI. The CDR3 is CASSEGGSYYGYTF. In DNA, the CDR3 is TGTGCCAGCAGTGAAGGTGGTTCTTACTATGGCTACACCTTC.

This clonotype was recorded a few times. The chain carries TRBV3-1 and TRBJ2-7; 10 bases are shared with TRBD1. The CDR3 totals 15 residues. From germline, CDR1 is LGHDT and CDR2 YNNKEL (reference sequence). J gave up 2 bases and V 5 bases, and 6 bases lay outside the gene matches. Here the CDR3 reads CASSIRGQGTYEQYF. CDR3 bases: TGTGCCAGCAGCATCCGGGGACAGGGGACCTACGAGCAGTACTTC.